The rows below give T cell receptor beta chains drawn from one sample of a study of blood T cell repertoires in COVID-19. Some clones are missing from TCRdb's copy, which holds only in-frame ones; the method was immunoSEQ multiplex PCR. Of fewer than 50,000 clones listed, 65% to 85% are singletons. Sequenced input: peripheral blood. The receptors here all came from a woman of 80 years or more with active or convalescent COVID-19. Each CDR3 is given with its conserved first and last residue. D genes are given only for firm matches.

D: .
V: TRBV5-6
CDR3: CASSLAGDQPQHF

D: .
V: TRBV25-1
CDR3: CASSDVGGYTF

D: TRBD1
V: TRBV7-3
CDR3: CASSKGQGDGYTF

D: .
V: TRBV6-2/TRBV6-3
CDR3: CASSRGPTSYEQYF

D: .
V: TRBV6-5
CDR3: CAVSGDLRIEAFF

D: .
V: TRBV19
CDR3: CASSTFGGVTEAFF

D: TRBD1
V: TRBV27
CDR3: CASSRPGQTYNEQFF

D: TRBD1
V: TRBV15
CDR3: CVTSVRQGGTQYF

D: .
V: TRBV18
CDR3: CASSRDSPGSNQPQHF

D: TRBD2
V: TRBV4-1
CDR3: CASSLLSTSSETQYF

D: TRBD2
V: TRBV24-1
CDR3: CAASSGSTDTQYF

D: TRBD1
V: TRBV11-3
CDR3: CASSPSLVGQGAVKQFF

D: TRBD2
V: TRBV6-6
CDR3: CASSNRTSGRFFEQYF

D: TRBD2
V: TRBV6-5
CDR3: CASGLTSGRNIQYF

D: TRBD2
V: TRBV28
CDR3: CASSLYPLSSGSSADTQYF

D: .
V: TRBV5-4
CDR3: CASSPDGPPYGYTF

D: .
V: TRBV28
CDR3: CASKQGGNSYEQYF

D: .
V: TRBV3-1/TRBV3-2
CDR3: CASSPRQGSYGYTF

D: TRBD2
V: TRBV25-1
CDR3: CASTSGRTGELFF

D: .
V: TRBV6-6
CDR3: CASSSTYEQYF

D: .
V: TRBV9
CDR3: CASSVFSADTQYF

D: TRBD1
V: TRBV28
CDR3: CASRRQGRSPLHF

D: .
V: TRBV6-5
CDR3: CASSSDKNTGELFF

D: TRBD1
V: TRBV30
CDR3: CASGQNYGYTF

D: TRBD1
V: TRBV18
CDR3: CASSPGQGRANQPQHF

D: TRBD1
V: TRBV6-6
CDR3: CASSRPGTGGDEQYF

D: .
V: TRBV6-2/TRBV6-3
CDR3: CASSSTLDRYSNQPQHF

D: TRBD1
V: TRBV4-1
CDR3: CASSPGQGGSPLHF

D: TRBD2
V: TRBV9
CDR3: CASSVELAGDNEQFF

D: TRBD1
V: TRBV18
CDR3: CASSPGQVNTGELFF

D: TRBD1
V: TRBV28
CDR3: CASSPQGHGYTF